The 12 T cell receptor beta chains given below trace back to one sample, sequenced in a study of T cell responses to AZD1222 COVID-19 vaccine. The data were produced by immunoSEQ multiplex PCR, yet TCRdb's version contains in-frame clones alone and is incomplete. The sample lists about 140,000 clones, approximately 90% seen once, with 3% to 4% in the top ten. The sequenced sample was peripheral blood, obtained 28 days after the second AZD1222 dose. The receptors come from an adult who received the AZD1222 COVID-19 vaccine.

The rearrangement links TRBV7-9 to TRBJ2-1; weak D call: TRBD2 (6 bases). Trimming removed 1 base at V and 1 base at J, with 14 bases between. The CDR3 loop spans 17 amino acids. Per the germline V gene, CDR1 is SEHNR and CDR2 is FQNEAQ (reference sequence). For the CDR3, the DNA is TGTGCCAGCAGCTTAGGGGGAGCGGGCGATTCCTACAATGAGCAGTTCTTC. This codes for CASSLGGAGDSYNEQFF.

This sequence joins TRBV19 and TRBJ2-1, with unresolved D. CDR3 length: 15 amino acids. V dropped 5 bases and J dropped 0 bases, with 11 bases sitting between them. Germline lookup yields CDR1 LNHDA and CDR2 SQIVND (reference sequence). CDR3 sequence reads: CASSLELTSYNEQFF. The CDR3 DNA is TGTGCCAGTAGTCTCGAATTGACCTCCTACAATGAGCAGTTCTTC.

V gene TRBV3-1 (or the pseudogene TRBV3-2) combines with J gene TRBJ1-5; perhaps TRBD1 as D (5 bases). This CDR3 spans 13 amino acids. Between the trimmed V and J ends, which lost 8 bases and 5 bases, there was a span of 13 bases. The germline CDR1 and CDR2 sequences are LGHDT and YNNKEL (reference sequence). This CDR3 reads CASQRGTDQPQHF. In nucleotides, the CDR3 is TGTGCCAGCCAGAGGGGAACGGATCAGCCCCAGCATTTT.

This clone was found once. The rearrangement links TRBV28 to TRBJ1-2, with 8 bases fitting TRBD1. The CDR3 sequence is 18 residues long. V trimming: 4 bases; J trimming: 0 bases; junction bases outside the gene matches: 13. Germline CDR1 MDHEN, CDR2 SYDVKM. The CDR3 sequence: CASSSRDRRIWANYGYTF. CDR3 nucleotides: TGTGCCAGCAGTTCGAGGGACAGGAGAATTTGGGCTAACTATGGCTACACCTTC.

In regard to this clone: Within the sample, other DNA sequences also encode this same CDR3. The chain employs TRBV10-3 and TRBJ2-7; the D is unclear. The CDR3 runs to 11 residues. Trimming stripped 4 bases from V and 4 bases from J, with 5 bases between. Per germline, CDR1 ENHRY and CDR2 SYGVKD. The CDR3 DNA is TGTGCCATCAGTGTTGATTACGAGCAGTACTTC. Protein: CAISVDYEQYF.

This rearrangement joins TRBV7-2 to TRBJ2-7, with TRBD2 identical over 7 bases. CDR3 length equals 15 residues. Germline assignment: CDR1 SGHTA and CDR2 FQGNSA. The V and J ends lost 2 bases and 0 bases, in that order; junction bases with no gene match: 4. The CDR3 loop reads CASSLSWEGSYEQYF. DNA for the CDR3: TGTGCCAGCAGCTTATCATGGGAGGGCTCCTACGAGCAGTACTTC.

This chain uses TRBV7-9 with TRBJ2-5, with 7 bases fitting TRBD2. Looked up from germline, CDR1 is SEHNR and CDR2 is FQNEAQ (reference sequence). CDR3 length: 19 residues. The junction had 19 bases not matched to a gene; V was cut back by 2 bases and J by 4 bases. CDR3 sequence reads: CASSLRRGAGPSEVETQYF. CDR3 in DNA: TGTGCCAGCAGCTTAAGAAGGGGAGCGGGGCCCTCGGAGGTAGAGACCCAGTACTTC.

The rearrangement uses TRBV7-2 and TRBJ1-2; maybe TRBD1 (5 bases). In germline, CDR1 is SGHTA, CDR2 FQGNSA. The CDR3 is made up of 14 amino acids. V was cut by 3 bases and J by 6 bases, with 14 bases left in between. As DNA, the CDR3 is TGTGCCAGCAGCTTTTGGGGCCAGGTTAATGGCTACACCTTC. Translated: CASSFWGQVNGYTF.

This clone was observed a single time. This chain joins TRBV7-8 and TRBJ1-4; tentative D call: TRBD1 (5 bases). CDR1 is SGHVS, CDR2 FQNEAQ, per germline. The CDR3 has 14 amino acids. Trimming cost V 2 bases and J 8 bases, with 12 bases left between them. CDR3: CASSLIGAQEKLFF. The CDR3 nucleotides read TGTGCCAGCAGCTTAATCGGGGCACAGGAAAAACTGTTTTTT.

The J gene is TRBJ2-1, the V gene TRBV19; TRBD2 aligns across 12 bases. V lost 4 bases to trimming and J lost 0 bases; unmatched junction nucleotides: 7. Germline loops: CDR1 LNHDA, CDR2 SQIVND (reference sequence). CDR3 size: 18 residues. CDR3 protein: CASSRLAGALSSYNEQFF. CDR3 nucleotide sequence: TGTGCCAGTAGTAGACTAGCGGGGGCCCTAAGCTCCTACAATGAGCAGTTCTTC. Drawing the rest from reference TRBV19 and TRBJ2-1, the complete variable domain is DGGITQSPKYLFRKEGQNVTLSCEQNLNHDAMYWYRQDPGQGLRLIYYSQIVNDFQKGDIAEGYSVSREKKESFPLTVTSAQKNPTAFYLCASSRLAGALSSYNEQFFGPGTRLTVL.

The gene calls are TRBV10-3 and TRBJ2-1; weak D call: TRBD2 (7 bases). V lost 7 bases to trimming and J lost 5 bases, with 21 bases between them. The CDR3 loop spans 16 amino acids. The germline V gene has CDR1 ENHRY and CDR2 SYGVKD. The CDR3 DNA sequence: TGTGCCATCACCGCCCGACAGGCGGGGGTGGACAATGAGCAGTTCTTC. Translating it yields CAITARQAGVDNEQFF.

The V and J genes are TRBV6-6 and TRBJ2-7, with D possibly TRBD1 on 6 matching bases. Germline V gives CDR1 MNHNY, CDR2 SVGAGI (reference sequence). The V gene lost 2 bases and the J gene lost 3 bases, with 11 bases spanning the gap. The CDR3 sequence is 14 residues long. CDR3 in amino acids: CASSYPQGSYEQYF. The CDR3 region has the DNA TGTGCCAGCAGTTACCCCCAGGGGAGCTACGAGCAGTACTTC.